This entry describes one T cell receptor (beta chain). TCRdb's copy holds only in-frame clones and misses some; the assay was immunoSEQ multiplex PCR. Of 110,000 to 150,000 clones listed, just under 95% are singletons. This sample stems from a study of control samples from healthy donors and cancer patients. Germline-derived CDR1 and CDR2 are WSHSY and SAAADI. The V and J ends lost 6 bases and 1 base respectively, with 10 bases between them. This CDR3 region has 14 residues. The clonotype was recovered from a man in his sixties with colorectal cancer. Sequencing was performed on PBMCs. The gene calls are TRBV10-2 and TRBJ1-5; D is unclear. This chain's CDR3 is CASSPTGSNQPQHF. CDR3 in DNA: TGCGCCAGCAGCCCGACGGGGAGCAATCAGCCCCAGCATTTT.